This T cell receptor beta chain is from a study of blood T cells in healthy people across ages. Notes on the study in general: Per million T cells, TCR beta diversity dropped about linearly as age rose.

The individuals who served as donors were healthy Caucasians living in Russia, aged about 6 to 100. Collection of ten milliliters of peripheral blood was performed for each donor. Every sample had a minimum of 6.5 million PBMCs isolated. The table lists this clonotype with a count of one. Its cognate antigen is unknown. It was with a sample-barcoded 5' primer and a J-beta primer mix that a second PCR of roughly 6 to 12 cycles was run. TCRdb reanalysed the 5' RACE reads using MiXCR and keeps one entry per CDR3 protein. Among 1.5 million to 1.9 million distinct CDR3 sequences listed, under 55% were seen once. The CDR3 runs 13 residues. V gave up 4 bases and J gave up 8 bases, with 12 bases separating them. Germline V gene sequence: CDR1 SQVTM, CDR2 ANQGSEA.

The sequence derives from a woman under 30 in good health. The sequenced sample consisted of blood. The rearrangement links TRBV29-1 to TRBJ2-6, with unresolved D. CDR3 nucleotides: TGCAGCGTTGGGGGTATAGGAACCAACGTCCTGACTTTC. Encoded protein: CSVGGIGTNVLTF.